This TCR beta chain was observed in a study of tumor-infiltrating lymphocytes in primary liver carcinoma. The CDR3 covers 14 residues. Germline V gene sequence: CDR1 SGHNT, CDR2 YYREEE (reference sequence). TCR beta cDNA was prepared out of roughly 520 ng total RNA by means of a constant-region primer. Libraries for TCR beta were built through three nested multiplex PCR rounds, which together made up a slightly modified ARM-PCR procedure. The opening two PCR rounds, about 10 cycles each, paired TRBV1-TRBV30 forward primers with a C-beta reverse primer. MiXCR, applied by TCRdb to the multiplex PCR reads, yields one record per CDR3 protein. Of approximately 340,000 distinct CDR3 sequences listed, roughly two thirds were seen once; the top ten hold about 6.1%. Germline DNA was extracted too, while blood RNA derived from unsorted whole blood. Only one count was recorded for this clonotype. Possible read error: a much larger clone is one base away.

The clonotype comes from a man aged 40-50 years with primary liver carcinoma and hepatitis B virus infection. The genes are TRBV5-4 and TRBJ1-6; TRBD1 matches 8 bases. The sequencing sample was made of peripheral blood. CDR3 protein: CDSSSGQGNSPLHF. The CDR3 DNA reads as TGTGACAGCAGCTCTGGACAGGGTAACTCACCCCTCCACTTT.